This TCR beta chain was recorded in a study of regulatory T cells in long-lasting Graves disease. Building the TCR beta libraries relied on iRepertoire HTBI primers, and CDR3 regions underwent Arm-PCR. TCRdb recomputed calls from the multiplex PCR reads with MiXCR, one row per CDR3 protein. The sample holds almost 350,000 distinct CDR3 sequences, around a fifth seen once. As for time point: persistent/refractory GD, antithyroid drugs over 5 years with positive TRAb. Following extraction of RNA from PBMCs, that RNA was used to make the TCR library. The CDR3 consists of 15 residues. Germline V lookup: CDR1 DFQATT, CDR2 SNEGSKA (reference sequence). The germline V and J ends were trimmed by 6 bases and 3 bases, with 21 bases remaining between them.

This TCR derives from a female donor with Graves disease. The sample consisted of peripheral blood mononuclear cells (PBMCs), taken when the disease was refractory, from a patient treated with antithyroid drugs. The chain is built from TRBV20-1 and TRBJ2-7, with D possibly matching TRBD1 (6 bases). The CDR3 DNA reads TGCAGTGCCACCCGGACCGCCAGGGGCATCTACGAGCAGTACTTC. It is translated as CSATRTARGIYEQYF.